This TCR beta chain was captured in a study of beta chain features in type 1 diabetes. Overall study findings and caveats: In cDNA sequencing, cells with high TCR expression could be over-represented. The study found moderately but significantly shorter TCRB CDR3s in all four CD4+ subsets of Type 1 diabetes patients.

The V gene's germline CDR1 is SGHRS and CDR2 YFSETQ. Between the trimmed V and J ends, which lost 1 base and 2 bases, there was a span of 17 bases. This CDR3 has 17 residues. Of the isolated RNA, all was reverse transcribed, and so the sequenced material was expressed TCRB transcripts. TCRdb's copy holds only in-frame clones and misses some; the assay was immunoSEQ multiplex PCR. The repertoire includes a few hundred thousand clones, roughly 24% of them detected once, and 0.012% sits in the top ten. Averaging roughly 110 mL, one heparinised blood draw was given by each donor. Populations obtained by sorting all exceeded 98% purity. This clone has only a few counts. The antigen is undetermined.

The source of this sequence is a woman in her 30s with type 1 diabetes. The specimen sequenced was naive CD4+ T cells from blood. V and J are TRBV5-1 and TRBJ2-3; weak D call: TRBD2 (6 bases). The DNA for the CDR3 is TGCGCCAGCAGCTTGTACCCGGGGGAGCGGTCCACAGATACGCAGTATTTT. It translates to CASSLYPGERSTDTQYF.